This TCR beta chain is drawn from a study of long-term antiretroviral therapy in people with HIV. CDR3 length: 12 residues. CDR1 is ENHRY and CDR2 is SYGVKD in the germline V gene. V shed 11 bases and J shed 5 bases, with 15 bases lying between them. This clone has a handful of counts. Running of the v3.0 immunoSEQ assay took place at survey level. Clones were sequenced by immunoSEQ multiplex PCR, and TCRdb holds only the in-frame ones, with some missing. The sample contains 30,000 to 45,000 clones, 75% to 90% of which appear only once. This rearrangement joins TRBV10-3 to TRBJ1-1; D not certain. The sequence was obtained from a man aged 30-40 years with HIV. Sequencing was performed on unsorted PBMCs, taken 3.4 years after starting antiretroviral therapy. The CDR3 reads CASGGRQTEAFF. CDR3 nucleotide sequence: TGTGCCTCCGGAGGGAGGCAGACTGAAGCTTTCTTT.